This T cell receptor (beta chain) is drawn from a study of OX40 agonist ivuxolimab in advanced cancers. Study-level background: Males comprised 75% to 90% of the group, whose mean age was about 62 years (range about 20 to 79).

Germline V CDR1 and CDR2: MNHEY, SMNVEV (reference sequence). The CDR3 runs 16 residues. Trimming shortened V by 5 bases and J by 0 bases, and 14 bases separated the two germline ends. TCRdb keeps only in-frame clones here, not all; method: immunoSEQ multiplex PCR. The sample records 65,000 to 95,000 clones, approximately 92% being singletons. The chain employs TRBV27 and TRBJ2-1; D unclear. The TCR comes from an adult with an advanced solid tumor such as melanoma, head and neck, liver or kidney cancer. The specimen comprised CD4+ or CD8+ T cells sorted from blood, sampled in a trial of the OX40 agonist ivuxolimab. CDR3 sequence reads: CASSLVLGPSYNEQFF. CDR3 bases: TGTGCCAGCAGTCTAGTCTTGGGCCCCTCCTACAATGAGCAGTTCTTC.